The next 21 T cell receptor beta chains were all read from a single sample in a study of blood T cell repertoires in COVID-19. Profiled with immunoSEQ multiplex PCR; TCRdb holds only in-frame clones, not every one. Of around 64,000 clones detected, around 88% appear once; the ten largest clones hold around a fifth. The sample consisted of peripheral blood. The receptors derive from a woman aged 80 or older with acute or convalescent COVID-19.

The chain carries TRBV9 and TRBJ2-2; 7 bases are shared with TRBD2. Germline-derived CDR1 and CDR2 are SGDLS and YYNGEE. The ends lost 0 bases at V and 3 bases at J; junction bases unmatched: 11. The CDR3 totals 18 residues. CDR3 region: CASSVVDERDYYTGELFF. DNA for the CDR3: TGTGCCAGCAGCGTAGTAGACGAAAGGGACTATTACACCGGGGAGCTGTTTTTT.

This clone qualifies as medium-sized. Here the CDR3 DNA reads TGTGCCCAGGACACTCTGGACAGCTCTGGAAACACCATATATTTT. Translating it yields CAQDTLDSSGNTIYF. V gene TRBV7-9 combines with J gene TRBJ1-3, with D tentatively TRBD1 (6 bases). With 11 bases removed from V and 0 bases from J, the gap between germline ends came to 17 bases. Germline V CDR1 and CDR2: SEHNR, FQNEAQ (reference sequence). The CDR3 contains 15 residues.

The sample holds one count of this clone. The chain joins TRBV7-9 to TRBJ1-1; the D is unclear. V gave up 5 bases and J gave up 2 bases, with 12 bases separating them. CDR3 length: 14 amino acids. The germline V gene has CDR1 SEHNR and CDR2 FQNEAQ (reference sequence). This CDR3 is CASSHNWRNTEAFF. CDR3 nucleotides: TGTGCCAGCAGCCACAATTGGAGAAACACTGAAGCTTTCTTT. The variable domain in full, completed from reference TRBV7-9 and TRBJ1-1, reads DTGVSQNPRHKITKRGQNVTFRCDPISEHNRLYWYRQTLGQGPEFLTYFQNEAQLEKSRLLSDRFSAERPKGSFSTLEIQRTEQGDSAMYLCASSHNWRNTEAFFGQGTRLTVV.

The rearrangement joins TRBV6-6 to TRBJ1-2; perhaps TRBD1 as D (6 bases). V dropped 3 bases and J dropped 6 bases, with 14 bases sitting between them. Germline-derived CDR1 and CDR2 are MNHNY and SVGAGI (reference sequence). The CDR3 is 14 amino acids. DNA of the CDR3: TGTGCCAGCAGTTATGATACAGGGAAGGATGGCTACACCTTC. It specifies CASSYDTGKDGYTF.

The genes are TRBV6-5 and TRBJ1-3; D is perhaps TRBD1 (5 bases). This CDR3 is 14 amino acids long. The germline V and J ends were trimmed by 6 bases and 4 bases, with 13 bases remaining between them. Germline loops: CDR1 MNHEY, CDR2 SVGAGI. The DNA for the CDR3 is TGTGCCAGCAGCCCCCGACAGATCGGAAACACCATATATTTT. Translation: CASSPRQIGNTIYF.

This chain joins TRBV4-2 and TRBJ2-1, with 11 bases matching TRBD2. The germline V gene has CDR1 LGHNA and CDR2 YNFKEQ. The CDR3 spans 16 residues. With 2 bases clipped from V and 5 bases from J, the junction kept 5 bases outside the gene matches. The CDR3 sequence: CASSQLIAGGDNEQFF. The CDR3 bases are TGTGCCAGCAGCCAACTAATAGCGGGAGGGGACAATGAGCAGTTCTTC.

The rearrangement joins TRBV28 to TRBJ1-2, with D perhaps matching TRBD1 (5 bases). V lost 6 bases and J lost 4, with 15 bases in between. The germline V gene encodes CDR1 MDHEN and CDR2 SYDVKM. CDR3 size: 14 residues. CDR3 residues: CASSSLGLGYGYTF. The CDR3, as DNA: TGTGCCAGCAGCAGCCTGGGGCTAGGCTATGGCTACACCTTC.

The chain recombines TRBV5-6 with TRBJ2-4; TRBD1 matches 8 bases. The CDR3 is 14 amino acids. Germline-derived CDR1 and CDR2 are SGHDT and YYEEEE. J was trimmed by 7 bases and V by 4 bases; bases with no gene match: 7. The CDR3: CASSPATGANIQYF. As DNA, the CDR3 is TGTGCCAGCAGCCCAGCGACAGGGGCGAACATTCAGTACTTC.

The V gene is TRBV5-6, the J gene TRBJ2-1; D is uncertain. The CDR3 totals 15 residues. V shed 1 base and J shed 3 bases, with 11 bases lying between them. Germline V CDR1 and CDR2: SGHDT, YYEEEE. CDR3 region: CASSLYYYFYNEQFF. The DNA of the CDR3 is TGTGCCAGCAGCTTGTATTACTACTTCTACAATGAGCAGTTCTTC.

This clone is a singleton in its sample. The gene calls are TRBV15 and TRBJ2-7; TRBD1 might be the D (6 bases). Trimming removed 0 bases from V and 0 bases from J, with 12 bases in between. The CDR3 has 16 residues. Per germline, CDR1 LNHNV and CDR2 YYDKDF (reference sequence). CDR3 nucleotide sequence: TGTGCCACCAGCAGAGATCAGACAGGCTTCTCCTACGAGCAGTACTTC. Translated, it gives CATSRDQTGFSYEQYF.

The J gene is TRBJ1-2, the V gene TRBV2, with TRBD1 as a possible D gene (6 bases). The germline CDR1 and CDR2 sequences are SNHLY and FYNNEI. Between the trimmed V and J ends, which lost 10 bases and 7 bases, there was a span of 19 bases. The CDR3 covers 13 residues. This chain's CDR3 is CATSAGELRGYTF. Here the CDR3 DNA reads TGTGCCACCTCGGCAGGGGAGTTGCGTGGCTACACCTTC.

Many counts were recorded for this clone. This rearrangement joins TRBV28 to TRBJ2-2; D is perhaps TRBD2 (6 bases). V gave up 10 bases and J gave up 3 bases, with 18 bases separating them. The CDR3 is made up of 15 amino acids. Germline CDR1 is MDHEN and CDR2 is SYDVKM. The DNA of the CDR3 is TGTGCCACCCTACGGGAGAGACGGGACACCGGGGAGCTGTTTTTT. It yields the protein CATLRERRDTGELFF.

In DNA, the CDR3 is TGCGCCAGCAGCTTGGACGGGATGAACACTGAAGCTTTCTTT. It yields the protein CASSLDGMNTEAFF. The gene calls are TRBV5-1 and TRBJ1-1; D uncertain. Germline V gene lookup returns CDR1 SGHRS and CDR2 YFSETQ. The V end lost 0 bases, the J end lost 0 bases, and 6 bases lay between the germline ends. The CDR3 consists of 14 residues.

This sequence joins TRBV28 and TRBJ2-7; TRBD2 agrees at 10 bases. The CDR3 length is 13 residues. Germline V gene data show CDR1 as MDHEN and CDR2 as SYDVKM. V shed 9 bases, J shed 2 bases, and the junction held 4 bases outside the gene matches. CDR3 region: CASERGGTYEQYF. DNA of the CDR3: TGTGCCAGTGAGCGGGGGGGAACCTACGAGCAGTACTTC.

The genes are TRBV2 and TRBJ1-1, with D tentatively TRBD1 (5 bases). In germline, CDR1 is SNHLY, CDR2 FYNNEI. The CDR3 is 12 amino acids. Trimming took off 11 bases at V and 1 base at J, with 11 bases between the two ends. Here the CDR3 reads CADSPANTEAFF. CDR3 nucleotide sequence: TGTGCCGACAGTCCGGCGAACACTGAAGCTTTCTTT. The entire variable domain, with the rest obtained from reference TRBV2 and TRBJ1-1, is as follows: EPEVTQTPSHQVTQMGQEVILRCVPISNHLYFYWYRQILGQKVEFLVSFYNNEISEKSEIFDDQFSVERPDGSNFTLKIRSTKLEDSAMYFCADSPANTEAFFGQGTRLTVV.

The rearrangement uses TRBV10-3 and TRBJ1-2, with D unresolved. CDR3 size: 12 residues. The germline V gene encodes CDR1 ENHRY and CDR2 SYGVKD. Trimming pared 4 bases from V and 2 bases from J, leaving 5 bases between. CDR3 amino acids: CAISGRNYGYTF. The CDR3 DNA reads TGTGCCATCAGTGGTCGGAACTATGGCTACACCTTC.

This clone has a handful of counts. V usage is TRBV7-2 and J usage is TRBJ2-6, with D possibly TRBD1 on 6 matching bases. The germline V gene encodes CDR1 SGHTA and CDR2 FQGNSA. The germline V and J ends were trimmed by 7 bases and 1 base, with 11 bases remaining between them. CDR3 size: 15 residues. The CDR3 DNA reads TGTGCCAGCAACCCTCAGGGGTCTGGGGCCAACGTCCTGACTTTC. Residues: CASNPQGSGANVLTF. Supplemented by reference TRBV7-2 and TRBJ2-6, the full variable domain reads GAGVSQSPSNKVTEKGKDVELRCDPISGHTALYWYRQSLGQGLEFLIYFQGNSAPDKSGLPSDRFSAERTGGSVSTLTIQRTQQEDSAVYLCASNPQGSGANVLTFGAGSRLTVL.

The gene calls are TRBV5-1 and TRBJ2-5; 7 bases match TRBD2. This CDR3 comprises 15 residues. CDR1 and CDR2 (germline): SGHRS, YFSETQ. V trimming: 3 bases; J trimming: 5 bases; junction bases outside the gene matches: 10. CDR3 bases: TGCGCCAGCAGCTCTGAAGCGGGGTTTGGGGAGACCCAGTACTTC. It codes for CASSSEAGFGETQYF.

This chain joins TRBV27 and TRBJ2-3; TRBD2 agrees at 12 bases. Germline values: CDR1 MNHEY, CDR2 SMNVEV (reference sequence). Trimming took 6 bases from V and 4 from J; bases not matched to a gene: 5. The CDR3 is 15 amino acids. CDR3 sequence (DNA): TGTGCCAGCAGCTACGGGACTAGCGGGTCAGATACGCAGTATTTT. Protein: CASSYGTSGSDTQYF.

The chain carries TRBV28 and TRBJ1-2; D gene unclear. The germline CDR1 and CDR2 sequences are MDHEN and SYDVKM. The CDR3 runs 14 residues. V lost 2 bases to trimming and J lost 4 bases, with 11 bases between them. CDR3 loop: CASSLKTTGYGYTF. Here the CDR3 DNA reads TGTGCCAGCAGTTTAAAGACGACTGGCTATGGCTACACCTTC.

The V and J genes are TRBV28 and TRBJ1-4; TRBD1 matches at 7 bases. Germline V gives CDR1 MDHEN, CDR2 SYDVKM. This CDR3 comprises 14 residues. J lost 7 bases, V lost 3 bases, and 5 bases had no gene match. The CDR3 region has the DNA TGTGCCAGCAGTTTCGACAGGGTGGTTGAAAAACTGTTTTTT. Its translation is CASSFDRVVEKLFF.